Below, 19 T cell receptor beta chains from the same sample are listed, as sequenced in a study of T cells after yellow fever vaccination. MiXCR was run by TCRdb on the 5' RACE reads, yielding one entry per CDR3 protein. Among about 120,000 distinct CDR3 sequences listed, around 15% were seen once. The specimen comprised CD8+ T cells sorted from PBMCs, sampled 5 days after the yellow fever booster vaccination. The source of these receptors is a man aged 18 to 35 who received the YFV17D yellow fever vaccine.

The chain links TRBV24-1 to TRBJ2-5; D possibly uses TRBD1 or TRBD2 (5 bases each). Germline CDR1 and CDR2: KGHDR and SFDVKD. V was cut by 4 bases and J by 9 bases, with 11 bases left in between. CDR3 length: 12 amino acids. CDR3 sequence (DNA): TGTGCCACCAGTGACCGATCGGGACCCCAGTACTTC. Protein product: CATSDRSGPQYF.

There are many counts of this clonotype. The chain recombines TRBV19 with TRBJ2-5, with a possible D match to TRBD1 (6 bases). The CDR3 totals 14 residues. Germline values: CDR1 LNHDA, CDR2 SQIVND (reference sequence). Trimming shortened V by 10 bases and J by 5 bases, and 20 bases separated the two germline ends. The CDR3 DNA sequence: TGTGCCACCGCAATGGCAGGGGCGTGGGAGACCCAGTACTTC. The encoded protein is CATAMAGAWETQYF.

This clonotype was counted only a few times. The V and J genes are TRBV12-3 or TRBV12-4 and TRBJ2-5; D call uncertain. The CDR3 is 14 residues long. The V end was cut by 7 bases, the J end by 3 bases, with 15 bases between. Here the CDR3 reads CASTFWGGKETQYF. CDR3 bases: TGTGCCAGCACCTTCTGGGGTGGGAAAGAGACCCAGTACTTC.

This clonotype was found many times. This chain connects TRBV4-3 to TRBJ2-7; TRBD1 or TRBD2 may be the D gene (5 bases each). CDR1 LGHNA and CDR2 YSLEER come from the germline V gene. The germline V and J ends were trimmed by 0 bases and 4 bases, with 19 bases remaining between them. There are 17 residues in the CDR3. CDR3 nucleotide sequence: TGCGCCAGCAGCCAAGATCGGAGTGGGGGATCGGGGTACGAGCAGTACTTC. It encodes CASSQDRSGGSGYEQYF.

The gene calls are TRBV5-4 and TRBJ2-5; no clear D. V lost 3 bases and J 2 bases, leaving 8 bases between the germline ends. Germline CDR1 and CDR2: SGHNT and YYREEE (reference sequence). CDR3 size: 13 residues. CDR3 sequence: CASSWLLQETQYF. The CDR3 DNA reads as TGTGCCAGCAGCTGGCTCCTACAAGAGACCCAGTACTTC.

V usage is TRBV12-3 or TRBV12-4 and J usage is TRBJ1-1, with D hard to call. CDR3 length: 14 residues. V was trimmed by 7 bases and J by 1 base, leaving 13 bases between them. The chain's CDR3 is CASIIDGRNTEAFF. The CDR3 nucleotides read TGTGCCAGCATAATCGACGGAAGGAACACTGAAGCTTTCTTT.

This rearrangement joins TRBV11-2 to TRBJ1-6, with 8 bases aligning to TRBD1. CDR3 length: 17 residues. CDR1 and CDR2 from the germline V gene are SGHAT and FQNNGV. The junction had 9 bases not matched to a gene; V was cut back by 5 bases and J by 3 bases. The CDR3 sequence: CASSPRDRGLYNSPLHF. Here the CDR3 DNA reads TGTGCCAGCAGCCCTCGAGACAGGGGCCTCTATAATTCACCCCTCCACTTT.

The chain links TRBV5-5 to TRBJ2-5; TRBD2 matches 11 bases. Germline V gene lookup returns CDR1 SGHKS and CDR2 YYEKEE (reference sequence). CDR3 length: 18 amino acids. V was clipped by 5 bases and J by 5 bases; unmatched bases: 17. CDR3 DNA sequence: TGTGCCAGCAGATTTCTTCCGGGACTAGCGGAGCCAAGGGAGACCCAGTACTTC. Protein: CASRFLPGLAEPRETQYF.

The chain employs TRBV6-5 and TRBJ2-5; weak D call: TRBD1 (5 bases). CDR1 is MNHEY and CDR2 is SVGAGI in the germline V gene. V was cut by 6 bases and J by 4 bases, with 18 bases left in between. This CDR3 contains 15 residues. In DNA, the CDR3 is TGTGCCAGCAGCCCTGCGGACGGACATAGAGAGACCCAGTACTTC. It is translated as CASSPADGHRETQYF.

The V call is TRBV15, the J call TRBJ1-4; D not certain. The CDR3 extends over 15 amino acids. Trimming took off 5 bases at V and 4 bases at J, with 14 bases between the two ends. Germline CDR1 is LNHNV and CDR2 is YYDKDF (reference sequence). Here the CDR3 reads CATSARTPNNEKLFF. CDR3 sequence (DNA): TGTGCCACCAGCGCTCGCACGCCGAATAATGAAAAACTGTTTTTT.

The chain has TRBV6-2 or TRBV6-3 and TRBJ2-5, with D perhaps matching TRBD1 (7 bases). The CDR3 covers 13 residues. The germline V and J ends were trimmed by 7 bases and 3 bases, with 12 bases remaining between them. Germline-derived CDR1 and CDR2 are MNHEY and SVGEGT. The CDR3 DNA is TGTGCCAGCACCCCCAGGGGGGAAGAGACCCAGTACTTC. Translated: CASTPRGEETQYF.

The V call is TRBV20-1, the J call TRBJ1-2, with TRBD1 matching 9 bases. The CDR3 is 13 residues long. J gave up 5 bases and V 3 bases, and 4 bases lay outside the gene matches. The germline V gene encodes CDR1 DFQATT and CDR2 SNEGSKA (reference sequence). The CDR3 sequence is CSARGDREYGYTF. CDR3 DNA sequence: TGCAGTGCTAGGGGGGACAGGGAATATGGCTACACCTTC.

V and J are TRBV20-1 and TRBJ2-7; a weak D match, TRBD2 (6 bases). This CDR3 has 16 amino acids. Germline values: CDR1 DFQATT, CDR2 SNEGSKA (reference sequence). Trimming removed 3 bases at V and 2 bases at J, with 20 bases between. CDR3 sequence (DNA): TGCAGTGCTAGTCCCCTCGGATCCAGGGAGGCCTACGAGCAGTACTTC. Its protein product is CSASPLGSREAYEQYF.

This clonotype has just a few counts. V gene TRBV28 combines with J gene TRBJ2-7; a possible D gene is TRBD1 (5 bases). Germline CDR1 reads MDHEN; CDR2 reads SYDVKM. V dropped 4 bases and J dropped 3 bases, with 16 bases sitting between them. This CDR3 has 15 amino acids. Here the CDR3 reads CASSSPRTYIYEQYV. CDR3 nucleotide sequence: TGTGCCAGCAGTTCCCCGCGGACATATATCTACGAGCAGTACGTC.

The chain recombines TRBV15 with TRBJ1-2; no definite D call. Germline CDR1 LNHNV, CDR2 YYDKDF (reference sequence). This CDR3 is built from 19 residues. Trimming stripped 0 bases from V and 1 base from J, with 21 bases between. This CDR3 reads CATSRDLWAGGHINYGYTF. CDR3 DNA sequence: TGTGCCACCAGCAGAGATTTATGGGCAGGAGGCCATATTAACTATGGCTACACCTTC.

This clonotype was observed a few times. The chain is built from TRBV7-9 and TRBJ1-3; maybe TRBD1 (6 bases). Trimming stripped 1 base from V and 2 bases from J, with 6 bases between. CDR1 is SEHNR and CDR2 is FQNEAQ in the germline V gene (reference sequence). This CDR3 has 14 amino acids. CDR3 in amino acids: CASSLGQAGNTIYF. CDR3 bases: TGTGCCAGCAGCTTAGGACAGGCTGGAAACACCATATATTTT.

In its sample, this clonotype was seen a few times. The V gene is TRBV5-1, the J gene TRBJ2-2, with 11 bases identical to TRBD2. CDR3 length: 15 residues. The ends lost 2 bases at V and 5 bases at J; junction bases unmatched: 2. The V gene's germline CDR1 is SGHRS and CDR2 YFSETQ. The chain's CDR3 is CASSFTSGGTGELFF. CDR3 nucleotides: TGCGCCAGCAGCTTTACTAGCGGGGGAACCGGGGAGCTGTTTTTT.

The CDR3 sequence: CASSAGLAGVNEQFF. The CDR3 nucleotides read TGCGCCAGCAGCGCGGGACTAGCGGGGGTAAATGAGCAGTTCTTC. V and J are TRBV5-1 and TRBJ2-1; 14 positions agree with TRBD2. The CDR3 sequence is 15 residues long. Looked up from germline, CDR1 is SGHRS and CDR2 is YFSETQ. The V and J ends lost 4 bases and 7 bases, in that order; junction bases with no gene match: 4.

There are a few counts of this clonotype. Here the CDR3 DNA reads TGCGCCAGCAGCCCGACGCCAGGACAGATAAGCGATACGCAGTATTTT. Its translation: CASSPTPGQISDTQYF. The chain couples TRBV4-3 to TRBJ2-3, with a tentative D call TRBD1 (6 bases). Germline V lookup: CDR1 LGHNA, CDR2 YSLEER. The CDR3 is 16 residues long. Trimming removed 4 bases at V and 6 bases at J, with 20 bases between.